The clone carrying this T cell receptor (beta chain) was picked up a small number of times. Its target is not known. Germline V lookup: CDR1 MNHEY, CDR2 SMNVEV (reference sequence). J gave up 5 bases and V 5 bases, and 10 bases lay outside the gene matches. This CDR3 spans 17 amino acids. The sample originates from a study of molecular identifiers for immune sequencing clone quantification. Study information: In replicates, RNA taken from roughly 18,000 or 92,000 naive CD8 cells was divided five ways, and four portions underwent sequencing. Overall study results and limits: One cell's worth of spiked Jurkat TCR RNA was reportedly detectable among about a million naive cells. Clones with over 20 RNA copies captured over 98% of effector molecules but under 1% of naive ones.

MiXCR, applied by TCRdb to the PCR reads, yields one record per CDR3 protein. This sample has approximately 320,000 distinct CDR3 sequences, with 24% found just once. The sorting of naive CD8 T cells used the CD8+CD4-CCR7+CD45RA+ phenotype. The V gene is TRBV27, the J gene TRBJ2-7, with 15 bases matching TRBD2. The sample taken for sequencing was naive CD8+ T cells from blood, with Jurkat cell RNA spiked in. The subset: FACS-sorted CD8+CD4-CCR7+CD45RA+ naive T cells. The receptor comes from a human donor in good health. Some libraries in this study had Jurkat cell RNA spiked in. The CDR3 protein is CASSLGLAGGKVDEQYF. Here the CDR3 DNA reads TGTGCCAGCAGTCTCGGACTAGCGGGAGGGAAGGTCGACGAGCAGTACTTC.